This T cell receptor beta chain is from a study of cytotoxic CD8 clonotypes in ibrutinib-treated CLL. General study findings and limits: Against age-matched healthy donors, baseline clonality ran higher and tracked circulating CD8+ T-cell counts.

Libraries were prepared by immunoSEQ multiplex PCR; TCRdb keeps only in-frame clonotypes and omits some of them. The data hold 200,000 to 250,000 clones, with approximately 70% observed a single time. The germline CDR1 and CDR2 sequences are SGHVS and FQNEAQ. V shed 8 bases and J shed 4 bases, with 9 bases lying between them. This CDR3 has 12 residues. This clone showed up just a few times. The antigen is unknown. This chain connects TRBV7-8 to TRBJ1-3; a possible D gene is TRBD1 (5 bases). Sequenced material: PBMCs, taken after 12 months of ibrutinib treatment. This receptor was taken from a human donor with chronic lymphocytic leukemia. The CDR3 DNA reads TGTGCCAGCCGGGGGACCGGAAACACCATATATTTT. Its translation is CASRGTGNTIYF.